A selection of T cell receptor beta chains follows, all from one sample in a study of Ad26.COV2.S vaccination and SARS-CoV-2 variants. TCRdb's copy holds only in-frame clones and misses some; the assay was immunoSEQ multiplex PCR. The table has about half a million clones, 89% seen once. Sequenced material: peripheral blood, taken in a trial of Ad26.COV2.S vaccine versus placebo. The receptors here all came from a person aged 18-60 years who received the Ad26.COV2.S COVID-19 vaccine or a placebo. Each CDR3 is given with its conserved first and last residue. The D gene is left open where the match is weak. The size field is filled for only some rows; it gives once, few, many or a size class.

abundance	v_gene	d_gene	j_gene	CDR3aa	CDR3nt
.	TRBV19	.	TRBJ2-7	CASNHRAYEQYF	TGTGCCAGTAATCACAGGGCCTACGAGCAGTACTTC
.	TRBV27	TRBD1	TRBJ2-3	CATRGGQGLSGLADTQYF	TGTGCCACTAGAGGGGGACAGGGTTTAAGTGGCCTTGCAGATACGCAGTATTTT
once	TRBV19	.	TRBJ2-7	CASSIEMSSEQYF	TGTGCCAGTAGTATAGAGATGAGTTCCGAGCAGTACTTC
.	TRBV28	TRBD2	TRBJ2-2	CATRTSGTGELFF	TGTGCCACCCGGACTAGCGGGACCGGGGAGCTGTTTTTT
.	TRBV4-1	TRBD1	TRBJ2-7	CASSQGQGGEQYF	TGCGCCAGCAGCCAAGGACAGGGGGGCGAGCAGTACTTC
.	TRBV28	.	TRBJ2-5	CASSLYGFRETQYF	TGTGCCAGCAGTTTATATGGGTTTAGAGAGACCCAGTACTTC
.	TRBV29-1	TRBD1	TRBJ1-1	CSVAGQENTEAFF	TGCAGCGTGGCGGGACAGGAGAACACTGAAGCTTTCTTT
.	TRBV19	TRBD2	TRBJ2-1	CASRGEGGNFNEQFF	TGTGCCAGTAGGGGGGAGGGCGGCAACTTCAATGAGCAGTTCTTC
.	TRBV25-1	TRBD2	TRBJ2-1	CASSLAGVYNEQFF	TGTGCCAGCAGTCTAGCGGGGGTTTACAATGAGCAGTTCTTC
.	TRBV9	.	TRBJ2-1	CASSVQGGSYNEQFF	TGTGCCAGCAGCGTCCAAGGGGGCTCCTACAATGAGCAGTTCTTC
.	TRBV5-6	TRBD2	TRBJ2-3	CASSSLAGARDTQYF	TGTGCCAGCAGCTCGTTAGCGGGGGCCCGTGATACGCAGTATTTT
.	TRBV28	TRBD1	TRBJ2-7	CASSHPRTGTVSYEQYF	TGTGCCAGCAGTCATCCGAGGACAGGGACCGTATCCTACGAGCAGTACTTC
.	TRBV11-2	TRBD1	TRBJ1-1	CASSSIQGGNTEAFF	TGTGCCAGCAGCTCCATCCAAGGGGGCAACACTGAAGCTTTCTTT
once	TRBV12-3/TRBV12-4	.	TRBJ1-1	CASSPLSEAFF	TGTGCCAGCAGCCCCTTATCTGAAGCTTTCTTT
.	TRBV6-5	.	TRBJ1-3	CASSYGPISGNTIYF	TGTGCCAGCAGTTACGGGCCCATCTCTGGAAACACCATATATTTT
.	TRBV10-2	.	TRBJ2-1	CASSEPPDSYNEQFF	TGCGCCAGCAGTGAGCCGCCTGATTCCTACAATGAGCAGTTCTTC
.	TRBV19	TRBD2	TRBJ2-5	CATGTSGRLMGETQYF	TGTGCCACGGGGACTAGCGGGAGACTGATGGGGGAGACCCAGTACTTC
.	TRBV6-5	.	TRBJ1-1	CASKTPSQGRTEAFF	TGTGCCAGCAAGACGCCCTCCCAGGGTCGCACTGAAGCTTTCTTT